These 20 T cell receptor beta chains originate from one sample sequenced in a study of blood T cell repertoires in COVID-19. TCRdb's copy holds only in-frame clones and misses some; the assay was immunoSEQ multiplex PCR. The sample carries a few hundred thousand clones, 80% to 90% recorded once. Sequences were obtained from peripheral blood. The receptors were sampled from a woman aged 50 to 60 with COVID-19, enrolled during active disease.

This chain connects TRBV7-9 to TRBJ2-3, with TRBD1 matching over 8 bases. The CDR3 consists of 15 residues. The germline V gene encodes CDR1 SEHNR and CDR2 FQNEAQ (reference sequence). With V trimmed by 6 bases and J by 1 base, 6 bases remained unmatched. The CDR3 spells CASRADRGGTDTQYF. In DNA form, the CDR3 reads TGTGCCAGCAGGGCAGACAGGGGTGGCACAGATACGCAGTATTTT.

The chain combines TRBV7-3 with TRBJ1-6; D gene unclear. The V end was cut by 5 bases, the J end by 6 bases, with 14 bases between. The germline gives CDR1 SGHTA, CDR2 FQGTGA. The CDR3 has 15 residues. The chain's CDR3 is CASSRGTRGNSPLHF. In DNA form, the CDR3 reads TGTGCCAGCAGCCGCGGAACCCGGGGTAATTCACCCCTCCACTTT.

This clone occurred once. The sample has other DNA sequences that encode this CDR3 too. The chain employs TRBV5-1 and TRBJ2-7, with 11 bases fitting TRBD1. The trim removed 3 bases at V and 4 bases at J, leaving 3 bases unmatched. The CDR3 is 14 residues long. Germline values: CDR1 SGHRS, CDR2 YFSETQ. CDR3 in DNA: TGCGCCAGCAGCTCCGGGACAGGGGGATACGAGCAGTACTTC. It is translated as CASSSGTGGYEQYF.

The gene calls are TRBV5-4 and TRBJ2-1, with D perhaps TRBD1 (6 bases). CDR1 is SGHNT, CDR2 YYREEE, per germline (reference sequence). The CDR3 covers 13 residues. Trimming stripped 2 bases from V and 5 bases from J, with 8 bases between. The CDR3 loop is CASSLRQDNEQFF. The CDR3 coding sequence is TGTGCCAGCAGCTTAAGACAGGACAATGAGCAGTTCTTC.

This chain links TRBV18 with TRBJ1-2; 10 bases are a match to TRBD1. V lost 4 bases, J lost 3 bases, and 11 bases stayed unmatched. The CDR3 is 17 residues long. Germline V gene sequence: CDR1 KGHSH, CDR2 LQKENI. The CDR3 DNA reads as TGTGCCAGCTCACTATACGTCCCCGGGACAGGGGACTATGGCTACACCTTC. It translates to CASSLYVPGTGDYGYTF. Filled out from reference TRBV18 and TRBJ1-2, the complete variable domain reads NAGVMQNPRHLVRRRGQEARLRCSPMKGHSHVYWYRQLPEEGLKFMVYLQKENIIDESGMPKERFSAEFPKEGPSILRIQQVVRGDSAAYFCASSLYVPGTGDYGYTFGSGTRLTVV.

The genes are TRBV15 and TRBJ2-1; 9 bases map to TRBD2. The ends lost 2 bases at V and 15 bases at J; junction bases unmatched: 8. Germline loops: CDR1 LNHNV, CDR2 YYDKDF (reference sequence). CDR3 length: 13 amino acids. CDR3 bases: TGTGCCACCAGCAGAAGACTGCGGGAGGGATGGTTCTTC. It translates to CATSRRLREGWFF.

The rearrangement uses TRBV7-6 and TRBJ2-1; D possibly corresponds to TRBD2 (5 bases). CDR1 is SGHVS and CDR2 is FNYEAQ in the germline V gene. V was shortened by 4 bases and J by 5 bases, with 15 bases between the two germline ends. The CDR3 consists of 15 residues. The CDR3 DNA reads as TGTGCCAGCAGCTCGTATTTGGGAGACAACAATGAGCAGTTCTTC. It yields the protein CASSSYLGDNNEQFF.

The CDR3 sequence is CASSQVIQEQFF. The CDR3 nucleotides are TGTGCCAGCAGCCAAGTCATACAGGAGCAGTTCTTC. The chain joins TRBV3-1 (or the pseudogene TRBV3-2) to TRBJ2-1; D not resolved. V gave up 1 base and J gave up 10 bases, with 8 bases separating them. CDR1 is LGHDT and CDR2 is YNNKEL in the germline V gene (reference sequence). This CDR3 contains 12 residues.

The chain has TRBV19 and TRBJ2-1; 10 nucleotides align to TRBD2. This CDR3 is built from 18 residues. Per the germline V gene, CDR1 is LNHDA and CDR2 is SQIVND (reference sequence). Trimming cost V 4 bases and J 3 bases; bases outside gene matches: 12. In DNA form, the CDR3 reads TGTGCCAGTAGTACCCTACATACTAGCGGGACCCGCTACAATGAGCAGTTCTTC. This translates into CASSTLHTSGTRYNEQFF. The full variable domain, in which reference TRBV19 and TRBJ2-1 provide the parts outside the CDR3, is DGGITQSPKYLFRKEGQNVTLSCEQNLNHDAMYWYRQDPGQGLRLIYYSQIVNDFQKGDIAEGYSVSREKKESFPLTVTSAQKNPTAFYLCASSTLHTSGTRYNEQFFGPGTRLTVL.

The chain recombines TRBV6-2 or TRBV6-3 with TRBJ1-6; TRBD1 might be the D (6 bases). V shed 0 bases and J shed 2 bases, with 8 bases lying between them. Germline loops: CDR1 MNHEY, CDR2 SVGEGT. The CDR3 spans 16 residues. The CDR3 DNA follows: TGTGCCAGCAGTTACTCTCAGGGGACCTATAATTCACCCCTCCACTTT. This sequence encodes CASSYSQGTYNSPLHF.

In this sample, this clone turned up once. An end of the junction does not agree with germline; a read error may underlie this. J is TRBJ1-2 and V is TRBV2; D perhaps matches TRBD1 (5 bases). The germline gives CDR1 SNHLY, CDR2 FYNNEI. The CDR3 loop spans 10 amino acids. The CDR3 DNA follows: TGTGCCAGCAGTGTAGGGGCTAAGTCCTTC. This gives the protein CASSVGAKSF.

DNA for the CDR3: TGTGCCATCAGTGAGTTGTCAGTAAGCACAGATACGCAGTATTTT. Protein: CAISELSVSTDTQYF. The chain is built from TRBV10-3 and TRBJ2-3; D is uncertain. With 1 base removed from V and 0 bases from J, the gap between germline ends came to 8 bases. The length of the CDR3 is 15 residues. Germline CDR1 ENHRY, CDR2 SYGVKD.

The CDR3 DNA is TGTGCCAGTAGTCCTCGAGGACTAGCGGTCCGTGGGGATGAGCAGTTCTTC. It yields the protein CASSPRGLAVRGDEQFF. The genes are TRBV19 and TRBJ2-1; 10 positions match TRBD2. CDR1 is LNHDA, CDR2 SQIVND, per germline (reference sequence). With V trimmed by 5 bases and J by 8 bases, 15 bases remained unmatched. The CDR3 totals 17 residues. Combining the CDR3 with reference TRBV19 and TRBJ2-1 gives the whole variable domain DGGITQSPKYLFRKEGQNVTLSCEQNLNHDAMYWYRQDPGQGLRLIYYSQIVNDFQKGDIAEGYSVSREKKESFPLTVTSAQKNPTAFYLCASSPRGLAVRGDEQFFGPGTRLTVL.

This chain links TRBV19 with TRBJ1-1; TRBD1 aligns across 9 bases. Germline trimming cut 3 bases from V and 6 bases from J; bases unmatched to any gene: 2. Germline V CDR1 and CDR2: LNHDA, SQIVND (reference sequence). The CDR3 extends over 13 amino acids. The CDR3 DNA follows: TGTGCCAGTAGTATCCGGGACAGGGCTGAAGCTTTCTTT. Translation: CASSIRDRAEAFF.

V and J are TRBV7-9 and TRBJ2-2; 13 positions match TRBD2. Germline values: CDR1 SEHNR, CDR2 FQNEAQ (reference sequence). Trimming took 4 bases from V and 1 from J; bases not matched to a gene: 6. The length of the CDR3 is 18 residues. CDR3 region: CASSSGRTSGRNTGELFF. CDR3 sequence (DNA): TGTGCCAGCAGCTCGGGAAGGACTAGCGGGAGGAACACCGGGGAGCTGTTTTTT.

The V and J genes are TRBV30 and TRBJ2-3, with TRBD2 identical over 9 bases. CDR1 and CDR2 from the germline V gene are GTSNPN and SVGIG (reference sequence). This CDR3 is built from 13 residues. Losses at the gene ends were 5 bases for V and 4 bases for J; bases not matched to a gene: 4. CDR3 DNA: TGTGCCTGGGACCGCGGGGGGGCAGATACGCAGTATTTT. Translating it yields CAWDRGGADTQYF.

This chain links TRBV6-1 with TRBJ1-5; unclear D gene. V lost 2 bases and J 2 bases, leaving 10 bases between the germline ends. The CDR3 spans 15 residues. Per germline, CDR1 MNHNS and CDR2 SASEGT. The CDR3 DNA reads as TGTGCCAGCAGTGAACGGGGTGGAGGCAATCAGCCCCAGCATTTT. As protein: CASSERGGGNQPQHF.

The chain has TRBV6-6 and TRBJ2-1; D not resolved. Germline assignment: CDR1 MNHNY and CDR2 SVGAGI (reference sequence). The V gene lost 5 bases and the J gene lost 5 bases, with 16 bases spanning the gap. CDR3 length equals 15 residues. Here the CDR3 DNA reads TGTGCCAGCAGTCAAAACCGGGTCTTAAACAATGAGCAGTTCTTC. It is translated as CASSQNRVLNNEQFF.

V usage is TRBV7-9 and J usage is TRBJ1-5; 8 nucleotides match TRBD1. Per germline, CDR1 SEHNR and CDR2 FQNEAQ (reference sequence). Unmatched junction bases numbered 7, after V lost 4 bases and J lost 2 bases. This CDR3 has 16 amino acids. The CDR3 is CASSSRGQGRNQPQHF. In nucleotides, the CDR3 is TGTGCCAGCAGCTCAAGAGGACAGGGACGCAATCAGCCCCAGCATTTT.

J is TRBJ1-3 and V is TRBV19; weak D call: TRBD1 (6 bases). Germline values: CDR1 LNHDA, CDR2 SQIVND (reference sequence). V lost 7 bases, J lost 0 bases, and 10 bases lay in between. CDR3 size: 14 residues. The CDR3 DNA is TGTGCCAGTACTTGGACAGCCTCTGGAAACACCATATATTTT. As protein: CASTWTASGNTIYF.